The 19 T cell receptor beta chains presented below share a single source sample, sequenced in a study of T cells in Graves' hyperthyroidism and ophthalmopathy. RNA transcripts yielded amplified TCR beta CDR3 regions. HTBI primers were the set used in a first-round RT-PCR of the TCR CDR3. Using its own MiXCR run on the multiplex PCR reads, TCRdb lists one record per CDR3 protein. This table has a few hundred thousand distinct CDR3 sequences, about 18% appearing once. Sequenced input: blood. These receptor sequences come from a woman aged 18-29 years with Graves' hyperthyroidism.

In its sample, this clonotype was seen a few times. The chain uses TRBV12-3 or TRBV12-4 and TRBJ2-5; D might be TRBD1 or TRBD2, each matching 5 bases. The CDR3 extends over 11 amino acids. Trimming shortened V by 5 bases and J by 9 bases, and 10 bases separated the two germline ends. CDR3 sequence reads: CASSLGVAQYF. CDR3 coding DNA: TGTGCCAGCAGTCTGGGGGTGGCCCAGTACTTC.

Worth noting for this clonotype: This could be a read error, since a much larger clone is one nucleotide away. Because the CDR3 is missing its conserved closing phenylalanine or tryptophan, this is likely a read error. CDR3 protein: CASSHENTGELFV. CDR3 DNA sequence: TGTGCCAGCAGCCACGAAAACACCGGGGAGCTGTTTGTT. The chain combines TRBV28 with TRBJ2-2; D gene unclear. V lost 6 bases, J lost 2 bases, and 7 bases lay in between. The CDR3 contains 13 residues. Germline V gene sequence: CDR1 MDHEN, CDR2 SYDVKM.

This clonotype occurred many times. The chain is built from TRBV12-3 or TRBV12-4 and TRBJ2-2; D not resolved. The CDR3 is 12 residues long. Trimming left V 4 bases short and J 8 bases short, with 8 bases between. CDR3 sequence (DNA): TGTGCCAGCAGTTCGTTACAGGGGGAGCTGTTTTTT. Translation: CASSSLQGELFF.

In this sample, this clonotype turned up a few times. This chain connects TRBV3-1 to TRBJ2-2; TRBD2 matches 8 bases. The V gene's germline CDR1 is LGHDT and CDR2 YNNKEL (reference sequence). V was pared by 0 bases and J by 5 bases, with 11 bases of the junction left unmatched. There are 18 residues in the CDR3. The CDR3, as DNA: TGTGCCAGCAGCCAAGATTTAGCGGGATGGGCATGGACCGGGGAGCTGTTTTTT. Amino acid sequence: CASSQDLAGWAWTGELFF.

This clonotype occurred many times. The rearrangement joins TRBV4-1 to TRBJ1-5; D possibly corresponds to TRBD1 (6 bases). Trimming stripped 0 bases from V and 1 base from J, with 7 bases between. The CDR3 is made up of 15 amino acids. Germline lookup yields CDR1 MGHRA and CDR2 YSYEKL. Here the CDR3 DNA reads TGCGCCAGCAGCCAAGATACAGGGAGCAATCAGCCCCAGCATTTT. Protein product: CASSQDTGSNQPQHF.

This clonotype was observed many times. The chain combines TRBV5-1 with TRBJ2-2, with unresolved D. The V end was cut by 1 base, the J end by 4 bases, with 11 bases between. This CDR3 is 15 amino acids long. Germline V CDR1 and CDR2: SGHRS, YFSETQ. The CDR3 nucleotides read TGCGCCAGCAGCTTGACCGGTGTAGGCACCGGGGAGCTGTTTTTT. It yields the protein CASSLTGVGTGELFF.

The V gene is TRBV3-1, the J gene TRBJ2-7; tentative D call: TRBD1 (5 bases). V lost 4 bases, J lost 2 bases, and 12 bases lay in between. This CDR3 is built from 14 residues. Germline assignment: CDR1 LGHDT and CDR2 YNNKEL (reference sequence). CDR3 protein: CASSPDLGAYEQYF. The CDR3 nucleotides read TGTGCCAGCAGCCCGGACCTAGGGGCCTACGAGCAGTACTTC.

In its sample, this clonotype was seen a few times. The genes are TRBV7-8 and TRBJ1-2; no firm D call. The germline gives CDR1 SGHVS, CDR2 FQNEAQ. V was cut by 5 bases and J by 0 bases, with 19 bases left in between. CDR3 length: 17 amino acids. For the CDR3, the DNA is TGTGCCAGCAGCCGGAGGCCTAGGGCGGAATCTAACTATGGCTACACCTTC. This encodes CASSRRPRAESNYGYTF.

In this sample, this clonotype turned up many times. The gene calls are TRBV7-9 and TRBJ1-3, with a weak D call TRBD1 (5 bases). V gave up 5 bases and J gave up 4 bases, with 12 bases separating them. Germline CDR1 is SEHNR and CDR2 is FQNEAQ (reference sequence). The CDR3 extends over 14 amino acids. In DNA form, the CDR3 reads TGTGCCAGCAGCCTGGGACTGTTCGGAAACACCATATATTTT. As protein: CASSLGLFGNTIYF.

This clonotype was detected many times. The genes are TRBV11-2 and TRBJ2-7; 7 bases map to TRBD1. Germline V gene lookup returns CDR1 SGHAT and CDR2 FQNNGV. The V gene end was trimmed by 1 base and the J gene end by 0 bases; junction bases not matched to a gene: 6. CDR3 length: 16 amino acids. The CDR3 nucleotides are TGTGCCAGCAGCTTAGGAGACAGGGCCACCTCCTACGAGCAGTACTTC. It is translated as CASSLGDRATSYEQYF.

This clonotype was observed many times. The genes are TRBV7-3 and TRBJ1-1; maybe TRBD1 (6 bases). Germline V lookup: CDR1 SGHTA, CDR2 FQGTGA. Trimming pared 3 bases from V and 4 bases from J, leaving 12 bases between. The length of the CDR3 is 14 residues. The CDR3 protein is CASSLHRATTEAFF. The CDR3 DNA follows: TGTGCCAGCAGCTTGCACAGGGCGACCACTGAAGCTTTCTTT.

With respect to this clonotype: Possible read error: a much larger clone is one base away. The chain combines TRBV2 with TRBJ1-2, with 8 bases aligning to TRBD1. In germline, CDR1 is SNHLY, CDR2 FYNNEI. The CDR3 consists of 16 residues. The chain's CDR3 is CASTALDRAASYDYTF. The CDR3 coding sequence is TGTGCCAGCACCGCCCTGGACAGGGCGGCTAGCTATGACTACACCTTC.

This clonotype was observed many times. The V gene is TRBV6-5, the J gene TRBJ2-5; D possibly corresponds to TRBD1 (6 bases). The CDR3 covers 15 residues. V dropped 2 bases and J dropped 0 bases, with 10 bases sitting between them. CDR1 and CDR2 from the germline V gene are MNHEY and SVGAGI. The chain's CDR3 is CASSYPQGNQETQYF. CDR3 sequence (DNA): TGTGCCAGCAGTTACCCACAGGGTAACCAAGAGACCCAGTACTTC.

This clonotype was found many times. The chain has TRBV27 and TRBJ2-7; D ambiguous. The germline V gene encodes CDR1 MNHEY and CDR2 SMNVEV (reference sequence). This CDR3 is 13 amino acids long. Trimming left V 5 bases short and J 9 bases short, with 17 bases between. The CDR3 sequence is CASSIPTRPRQYF. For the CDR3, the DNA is TGTGCCAGCAGTATCCCCACACGTCCTCGGCAGTACTTC.

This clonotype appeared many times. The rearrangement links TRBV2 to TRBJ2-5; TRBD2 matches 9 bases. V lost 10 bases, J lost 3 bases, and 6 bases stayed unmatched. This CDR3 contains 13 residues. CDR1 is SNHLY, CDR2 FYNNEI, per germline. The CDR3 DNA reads TGTGCCATCAAGACTAGCGGAAAAGAGACCCAGTACTTC. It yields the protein CAIKTSGKETQYF.

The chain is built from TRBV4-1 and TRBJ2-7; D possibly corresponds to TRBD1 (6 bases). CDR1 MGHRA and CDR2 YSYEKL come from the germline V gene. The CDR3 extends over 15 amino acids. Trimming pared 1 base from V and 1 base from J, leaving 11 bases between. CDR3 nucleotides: TGCGCCAGCAGCCAAGTCTCCGGACAGTCCTACGAGCAGTACTTC. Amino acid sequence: CASSQVSGQSYEQYF.

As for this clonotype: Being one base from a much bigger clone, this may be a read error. CDR3 in amino acids: CVSSSGGLGANVLTF. The CDR3 bases are TGTGTCAGCAGCTCAGGGGGTCTCGGGGCCAACGTCCTGACTTTC. The rearrangement links TRBV11-1 to TRBJ2-6, with 7 bases aligning to TRBD1. Germline assignment: CDR1 SGHAT and CDR2 FQDESV (reference sequence). The CDR3 is 15 amino acids. Full variable domain (rest looked up from reference TRBV11-1 and TRBJ2-6): EAEVAQSPRYKITEKSQAVAFWCDPISGHATLYWYRQILGQGPELLVQFQDESVVDDSQLPKDRFSAERLKGVDSTLKIQPAELGDSAMYLCVSSSGGLGANVLTFGAGSRLTVL.

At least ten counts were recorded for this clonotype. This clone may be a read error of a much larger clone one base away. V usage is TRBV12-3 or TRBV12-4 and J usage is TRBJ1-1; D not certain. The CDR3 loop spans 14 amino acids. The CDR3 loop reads CASNLDRQNTEAFF. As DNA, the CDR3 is TGTGCCAGCAATTTAGATCGTCAGAACACTGAAGCTTTCTTT.

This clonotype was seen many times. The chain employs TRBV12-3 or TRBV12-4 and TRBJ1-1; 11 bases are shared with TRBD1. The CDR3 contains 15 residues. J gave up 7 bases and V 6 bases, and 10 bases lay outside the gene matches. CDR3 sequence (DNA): TGTGCCAGCAGCTCGGGACAGGGGGGTTTTTATGAAGCTTTCTTT. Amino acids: CASSSGQGGFYEAFF.